Below are 21 T cell receptor beta chains sequenced from a single sample in a study of T cells after yellow fever vaccination. TCRdb re-analysed the 5' RACE reads in MiXCR, keeping a single row per CDR3 protein. The sample has approximately 300,000 distinct CDR3 sequences, approximately 12% seen once. The sequencing here drew on CD4+ T cells sorted from PBMCs, taken 45 days after the yellow fever booster vaccination. These receptors all stem from a man in his late teens or twenties who received the YFV17D yellow fever vaccine.

The chain links TRBV2 to TRBJ2-4; D is unclear. The germline V gene encodes CDR1 SNHLY and CDR2 FYNNEI. This CDR3 spans 16 amino acids. V lost 8 bases to trimming and J lost 0 bases, with 17 bases between them. The CDR3 reads CASGSTLTAAKNIQYF. In DNA, the CDR3 is TGTGCCAGCGGCTCCACTTTAACCGCAGCCAAAAACATTCAGTACTTC.

The chain couples TRBV7-8 to TRBJ1-2, with a weak D call TRBD1 (6 bases). Trimming removed 10 bases from V and 7 bases from J, with 19 bases in between. The CDR3 covers 13 residues. In germline, CDR1 is SGHVS, CDR2 FQNEAQ. The CDR3 DNA follows: TGTGCCACCAGGGCAGGGGAGTCCGGTGGCTACACCTTC. This translates into CATRAGESGGYTF.

The chain carries TRBV9 and TRBJ1-2, with D tentatively TRBD1 (5 bases). Germline V gives CDR1 SGDLS, CDR2 YYNGEE. V lost 0 bases and J 2 bases, leaving 5 bases between the germline ends. The CDR3 is 13 residues long. The CDR3, as DNA: TGTGCCAGCAGCGTAGCAGGGAACTATGGCTACACCTTC. Its protein is CASSVAGNYGYTF.

The gene calls are TRBV3-1 and TRBJ1-2; D unresolved. This CDR3 spans 15 amino acids. V was clipped by 6 bases and J by 6 bases, with 20 bases between them. The germline V gene encodes CDR1 LGHDT and CDR2 YNNKEL (reference sequence). The CDR3 is CASSPVRLLRHGYTF. The CDR3 DNA follows: TGTGCCAGCAGTCCCGTCAGACTGTTGCGCCATGGCTACACCTTC.

V gene TRBV6-6 combines with J gene TRBJ2-2, with TRBD1 matching 7 bases. The CDR3 is made up of 15 amino acids. Germline V gene data show CDR1 as MNHNY and CDR2 as SVGAGI (reference sequence). With V trimmed by 6 bases and J by 4 bases, 8 bases remained unmatched. The CDR3 bases are TGTGCCAGCAGGGGGGACAGACCTCTCACCGGGGAGCTGTTTTTT. Its translation is CASRGDRPLTGELFF.

The sample holds a few counts of this clonotype. This chain joins TRBV20-1 and TRBJ2-7, with D perhaps matching TRBD1 (6 bases). CDR1 and CDR2 (germline): DFQATT, SNEGSKA (reference sequence). The length of the CDR3 is 12 residues. V was trimmed by 3 bases and J by 3 bases, leaving 9 bases between them. Here the CDR3 reads CSASRQDYEQYV. CDR3 DNA: TGCAGTGCTAGTCGACAGGACTACGAGCAGTACGTC.

In this sample, this clonotype turned up a few times. The chain carries TRBV7-8 and TRBJ1-2, with 7 bases fitting TRBD1. Germline CDR1 SGHVS, CDR2 FQNEAQ. The CDR3 is 15 residues long. Trimming took 4 bases from V and 8 from J; bases not matched to a gene: 13. DNA for the CDR3: TGTGCCAGCAGCTCTAGCCCCAGGGGGACGGGCGGCTACACCTTC. As protein: CASSSSPRGTGGYTF.

The gene calls are TRBV4-3 and TRBJ2-1; D could derive from TRBD1 or TRBD2 (6 bases each). Between the trimmed V and J ends, which lost 2 bases and 6 bases, there was a span of 17 bases. Germline V CDR1 and CDR2: LGHNA, YSLEER. This CDR3 comprises 16 residues. The CDR3 DNA follows: TGCGCCAGCAGCCAAAGGGCGGGACAAGTCGGCAATGAGCAGTTCTTC. Translated: CASSQRAGQVGNEQFF.

This clonotype has more than one count but fewer than ten. The chain has TRBV5-6 and TRBJ1-6, with 9 bases that match TRBD1. CDR3 size: 15 residues. Germline V CDR1 and CDR2: SGHDT, YYEEEE. V was pared by 4 bases and J by 9 bases, with 8 bases of the junction left unmatched. Here the CDR3 reads CASSPPGQGFSPLHF. CDR3 in DNA: TGTGCCAGCAGCCCACCGGGACAGGGATTTTCACCCCTCCACTTT. The full variable domain, in which reference TRBV5-6 and TRBJ1-6 provide the parts outside the CDR3, is DAGVTQSPTHLIKTRGQQVTLRCSPKSGHDTVSWYQQALGQGPQFIFQYYEEEERQRGNFPDRFSGHQFPNYSSELNVNALLLGDSALYLCASSPPGQGFSPLHFGNGTRLTVT.

Many counts were recorded for this clonotype. This chain connects TRBV12-3 or TRBV12-4 to TRBJ2-5; D is uncertain. V lost 4 bases and J 5 bases, leaving 8 bases between the germline ends. The CDR3 spans 12 residues. The CDR3 coding sequence is TGTGCCAGCAGTTCCCCTATGGAGACCCAGTACTTC. This codes for CASSSPMETQYF.

V is TRBV19 and J is TRBJ2-4, with 10 bases fitting TRBD1. The J segment lost 8 bases and the V segment lost 6 bases, leaving 7 bases of the junction unmatched. Germline lookup yields CDR1 LNHDA and CDR2 SQIVND (reference sequence). The CDR3 extends over 14 amino acids. The chain's CDR3 is CASRGTGASDIQYF. Here the CDR3 DNA reads TGTGCCAGTAGGGGGACAGGGGCGTCGGACATTCAGTACTTC.

Only a few counts were recorded for this clonotype. CDR3 sequence: CASRPGTSGTGELFF. The CDR3, as DNA: TGCGCCAGCAGGCCCGGGACTAGCGGCACCGGGGAGCTGTTTTTT. The chain employs TRBV10-1 and TRBJ2-2; 11 bases line up with TRBD2. Trimming removed 6 bases from V and 4 bases from J; junction bases left unmatched: 4. CDR3 length: 15 amino acids. Germline V lookup: CDR1 WNHNN, CDR2 SYGVQD (reference sequence).

This clonotype showed up just a few times. V is TRBV7-9 and J is TRBJ2-5, with D possibly matching TRBD1 (6 bases). Trimming shortened V by 7 bases and J by 3 bases, and 12 bases separated the two germline ends. This CDR3 spans 13 amino acids. Germline loops: CDR1 SEHNR, CDR2 FQNEAQ (reference sequence). In DNA form, the CDR3 reads TGTGCCAGCACCCTGACAGGAAAAGAGACCCAGTACTTC. Its protein is CASTLTGKETQYF.

The CDR3 protein is CSARDGLGGSHEQYF. The CDR3 DNA is TGCAGTGCTAGAGATGGCCTGGGGGGAAGCCACGAGCAGTACTTC. The V call is TRBV20-1, the J call TRBJ2-7; D perhaps matches TRBD2 (6 bases). CDR3 length: 15 residues. The germline V gene has CDR1 DFQATT and CDR2 SNEGSKA (reference sequence). Between the trimmed V and J ends, which lost 0 bases and 5 bases, there was a span of 17 bases.

This clonotype showed up just a few times. The chain has TRBV5-1 and TRBJ2-2, with no clear D. V gave up 0 bases and J gave up 7 bases, with 7 bases separating them. Germline values: CDR1 SGHRS, CDR2 YFSETQ. The CDR3 loop spans 13 amino acids. As DNA, the CDR3 is TGCGCCAGCAGCTTGGCTGGGGACGGGGAGCTGTTTTTT. Its translation: CASSLAGDGELFF.

V usage is TRBV5-1 and J usage is TRBJ2-3; 7 bases match TRBD1. Germline assignment: CDR1 SGHRS and CDR2 YFSETQ. The CDR3 totals 15 residues. The J segment lost 3 bases and the V segment lost 0 bases, leaving 4 bases of the junction unmatched. CDR3 in DNA: TGCGCCAGCAGCTTGGGACAGGGTGAGACAGATACGCAGTATTTT. Its translation is CASSLGQGETDTQYF.

The chain has TRBV3-1 and TRBJ2-7, with no clear D. Germline V gene data show CDR1 as LGHDT and CDR2 as YNNKEL (reference sequence). V was shortened by 2 bases and J by 2 bases, with 10 bases between the two germline ends. There are 14 residues in the CDR3. The CDR3 region has the DNA TGTGCCAGCAGCCAATTTATAGGGCCCTACGAGCAGTACTTC. Translation: CASSQFIGPYEQYF.

The chain uses TRBV27 and TRBJ2-3; weak D call: TRBD1 (5 bases). V was clipped by 0 bases and J by 1 base, with 5 bases between them. Per germline, CDR1 MNHEY and CDR2 SMNVEV (reference sequence). There are 14 residues in the CDR3. CDR3 in amino acids: CASSLSTGTDTQYF. The CDR3 region has the DNA TGTGCCAGCAGTTTATCGACAGGCACAGATACGCAGTATTTT.

This clonotype has a count of ten or more. The chain carries TRBV20-1 and TRBJ2-3, with TRBD2 matching 8 bases. The V gene end was trimmed by 1 base and the J gene end by 4 bases; junction bases not matched to a gene: 7. The germline gives CDR1 DFQATT, CDR2 SNEGSKA (reference sequence). The CDR3 is made up of 15 amino acids. In DNA form, the CDR3 reads TGCAGTGCTAGAGGGACTAGCTCGGCCCCAGATACGCAGTATTTT. It specifies CSARGTSSAPDTQYF.

This sequence joins TRBV12-5 and TRBJ2-2, with 12 positions matching TRBD1. CDR3 length equals 17 residues. The germline V gene encodes CDR1 LGHNT and CDR2 FRNRAP. J was trimmed by 2 bases and V by 1 base; bases with no gene match: 2. The CDR3 region is CASGLAGTGGNTGELFF. The CDR3 nucleotides read TGTGCTAGTGGTTTGGCAGGGACAGGGGGCAACACCGGGGAGCTGTTTTTT.

This clonotype was observed a few times. The chain employs TRBV7-2 and TRBJ2-7; D not certain. Germline values: CDR1 SGHTA, CDR2 FQGNSA. Trimming shortened V by 8 bases and J by 0 bases, and 11 bases separated the two germline ends. The CDR3 covers 13 residues. In DNA form, the CDR3 reads TGTGCCAGCGCTAGGGCCGCCTCCTACGAGCAGTACTTC. Protein: CASARAASYEQYF.